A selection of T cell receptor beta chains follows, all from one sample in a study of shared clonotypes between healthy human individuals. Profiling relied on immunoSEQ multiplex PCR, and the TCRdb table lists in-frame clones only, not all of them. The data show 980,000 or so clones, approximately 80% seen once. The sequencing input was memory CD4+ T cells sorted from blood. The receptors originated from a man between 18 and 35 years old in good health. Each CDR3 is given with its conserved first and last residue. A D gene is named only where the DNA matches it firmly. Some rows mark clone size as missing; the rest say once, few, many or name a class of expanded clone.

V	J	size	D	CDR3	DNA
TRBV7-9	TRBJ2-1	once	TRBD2	CASSQGLAGGPYNEQFF	TGTGCCAGCAGCCAGGGACTAGCGGGAGGGCCCTACAATGAGCAGTTCTTC
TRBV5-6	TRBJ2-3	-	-	CASSSRGGGRSTDTQYF	TGTGCCAGCAGCTCCCGCGGTGGGGGCCGAAGCACAGATACGCAGTATTTT
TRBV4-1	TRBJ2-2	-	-	CASSQGALYTGELFF	TGCGCCAGCAGCCAAGGGGCACTATACACCGGGGAGCTGTTTTTT
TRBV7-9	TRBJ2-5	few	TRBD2	CASSLGTSGKETQYF	TGTGCCAGCAGCTTAGGGACTAGCGGGAAAGAGACCCAGTACTTC
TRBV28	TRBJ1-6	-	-	CASSPPTRPLHF	TGTGCCAGCAGTCCCCCGACTAGGCCCCTCCACTTT
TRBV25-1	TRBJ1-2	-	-	CASSESGAGYFYGYTF	TGTGCCAGCAGTGAATCAGGGGCAGGGTACTTCTATGGCTACACCTTC
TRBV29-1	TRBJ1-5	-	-	CSVAKGRSNQPQHF	TGCAGCGTTGCCAAGGGCCGTAGCAATCAGCCCCAGCATTTT
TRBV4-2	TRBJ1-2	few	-	CASSQEWTQAANGYTF	TGTGCCAGCAGCCAAGAGTGGACCCAGGCCGCCAATGGCTACACCTTC
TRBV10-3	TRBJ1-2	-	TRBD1	CAITDDRGKSGYTF	TGTGCCATCACCGATGACAGGGGGAAATCTGGCTACACCTTC
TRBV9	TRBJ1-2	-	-	CASRNTGTDGYTF	TGTGCCAGCAGAAACACCGGGACGGATGGCTACACCTTC
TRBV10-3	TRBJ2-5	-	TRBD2	CAITGGWKETQYF	TGTGCCATCACGGGGGGATGGAAAGAGACCCAGTACTTC
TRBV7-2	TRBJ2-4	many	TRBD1	CASSLTGTGDIQYF	TGTGCCAGCAGCTTAACCGGGACAGGAGACATTCAGTACTTC
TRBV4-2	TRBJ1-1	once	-	CASSQVWSSRVFAFF	TGTGCCAGCAGCCAAGTCTGGTCCAGTCGGGTATTCGCTTTCTTT
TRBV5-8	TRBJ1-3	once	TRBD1	CASSRTGQKNTIYF	TGTGCCAGCAGCCGGACAGGGCAAAAGAACACCATATATTTT
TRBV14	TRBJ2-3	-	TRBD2	CASSQVVSGSTDTQYF	TGTGCCAGCAGCCAAGTTGTTAGCGGGAGCACAGATACGCAGTATTTT
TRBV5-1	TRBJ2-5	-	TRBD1	CASSLTGQQETQYF	TGCGCCAGCAGCCTAACGGGACAGCAAGAGACCCAGTACTTC
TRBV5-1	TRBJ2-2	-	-	CASSLGRVNIGELFF	TGCGCCAGCAGCTTGGGCAGGGTCAATATCGGGGAGCTGTTTTTT
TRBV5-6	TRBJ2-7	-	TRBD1	CASSSSGTGLRGQYF	TGTGCCAGCAGCAGCTCCGGGACAGGGCTACGAGGGCAGTACTTC
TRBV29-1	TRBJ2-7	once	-	CSASGDVSYEQYF	TGCAGCGCCTCAGGGGACGTCTCCTACGAGCAGTACTTC
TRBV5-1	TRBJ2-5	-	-	CASRVGASAQFQGTQYF	TGCGCCAGCAGAGTGGGTGCGTCCGCTCAGTTTCAAGGGACCCAGTACTTC
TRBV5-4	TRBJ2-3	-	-	CASSLGLGTDTQYF	TGTGCCAGCAGCTTGGGACTAGGCACAGATACGCAGTATTTT
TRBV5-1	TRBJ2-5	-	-	CASSVEAETQYF	TGCGCCAGCAGCGTCGAGGCAGAGACCCAGTACTTC
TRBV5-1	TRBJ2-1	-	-	CASSFGVSNEQFF	TGCGCCAGCAGCTTTGGAGTTTCCAATGAGCAGTTCTTC
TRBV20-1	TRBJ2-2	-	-	CSVTGNGELFF	TGCAGTGTAACGGGGAACGGGGAGCTGTTTTTT
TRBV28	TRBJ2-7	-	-	CASSFGPWGPYEQYF	TGTGCCAGCAGTTTTGGGCCATGGGGCCCCTACGAGCAGTACTTC
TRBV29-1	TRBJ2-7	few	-	CSVGLGNAYEQYF	TGCAGCGTTGGGCTAGGGAATGCCTACGAGCAGTACTTC
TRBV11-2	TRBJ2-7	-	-	CASSLGEGSGYEQYF	TGTGCCAGCAGTCTAGGGGAAGGGTCAGGCTACGAGCAGTACTTC
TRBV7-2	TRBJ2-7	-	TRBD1	CASQRGQGRAGEQYF	TGTGCCAGCCAACGGGGACAGGGTCGGGCGGGCGAGCAGTACTTC
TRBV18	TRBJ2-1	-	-	CASLGLTSRYNEQFF	TGTGCCAGCCTAGGACTGACCTCAAGATACAATGAGCAGTTCTTC
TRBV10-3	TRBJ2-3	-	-	CAISGGTGADTQYF	TGTGCCATCAGTGGGGGGACGGGGGCAGATACGCAGTATTTT
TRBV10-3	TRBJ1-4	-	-	CAISENGPAEKLFF	TGTGCCATCAGCGAGAACGGACCAGCCGAAAAACTGTTTTTT
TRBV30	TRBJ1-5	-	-	CAWSGGGNQPQHF	TGTGCCTGGAGTGGGGGAGGAAATCAGCCCCAGCATTTT
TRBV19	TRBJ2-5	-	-	CASRRAGKGETQYF	TGTGCCAGTAGGAGGGCGGGCAAGGGGGAGACCCAGTACTTC
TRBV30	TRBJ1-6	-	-	CACQGTGDSPLHF	TGTGCCTGCCAAGGGACGGGAGATTCACCCCTCCACTTT
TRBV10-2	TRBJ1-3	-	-	CASRPLTPNRAGYSGNTIYF	TGCGCCAGCAGACCGCTAACACCGAACCGGGCAGGGTACTCTGGAAACACCATATATTTT
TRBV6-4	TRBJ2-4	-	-	CASSDSGEVFIQYF	TGTGCCAGCAGTGACTCGGGAGAGGTGTTCATTCAGTACTTC
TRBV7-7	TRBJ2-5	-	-	CASSPTRLGETQYF	TGTGCTAGCAGCCCCACTAGGCTTGGCGAGACCCAGTACTTC
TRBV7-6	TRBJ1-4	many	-	CASSLEGLREKLFF	TGTGCCAGCAGCTTGGAGGGACTCCGGGAAAAACTGTTTTTT
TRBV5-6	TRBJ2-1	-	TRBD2	CASTLAGNEQFF	TGTGCCAGCACCTTAGCGGGGAATGAGCAGTTCTTC
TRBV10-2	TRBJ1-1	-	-	CASSDRATEAFF	TGCGCCAGCAGCGACAGAGCGACTGAAGCTTTCTTT
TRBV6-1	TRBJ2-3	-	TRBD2	CASSETTSGGASPSTDTQYF	TGTGCCAGCAGTGAAACGACTAGCGGGGGGGCCTCCCCTAGCACAGATACGCAGTATTTT
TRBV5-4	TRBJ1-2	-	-	CASSLEKARDYGYTF	TGTGCCAGCAGCTTGGAAAAGGCGCGTGACTATGGCTACACCTTC
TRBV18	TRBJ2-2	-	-	CASSLKTLTGELFF	TGTGCCAGCTCACTCAAGACCCTAACCGGGGAGCTGTTTTTT
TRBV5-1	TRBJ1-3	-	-	CASSLRSSGNTIYF	TGCGCCAGCAGCTTAAGAAGCTCTGGGAACACCATATATTTT
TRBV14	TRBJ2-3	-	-	CASSQLTDTQYF	TGTGCCAGCAGCCAACTCACAGATACGCAGTATTTT
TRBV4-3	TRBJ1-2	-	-	CASSQDPQGAYGYTF	TGCGCCAGCAGCCAAGATCCACAGGGAGCTTATGGCTACACCTTC
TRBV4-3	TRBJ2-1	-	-	CASSLDDNEQFF	TGCGCCAGCAGCCTAGACGACAATGAGCAGTTCTTC
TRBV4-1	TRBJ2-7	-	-	CASSHLYEQYF	TGCGCCAGCAGCCACCTCTACGAGCAGTACTTC
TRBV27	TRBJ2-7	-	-	CASGYRSVGYEQYF	TGTGCCAGCGGATATAGAAGTGTAGGTTACGAGCAGTACTTC
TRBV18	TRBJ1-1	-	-	CASSPGLRVLNTEAFF	TGTGCCAGCTCACCAGGGCTCCGGGTCCTAAACACTGAAGCTTTCTTT
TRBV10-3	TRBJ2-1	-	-	CAIGRDSYNEQFF	TGTGCCATCGGGCGGGACTCCTACAATGAGCAGTTCTTC
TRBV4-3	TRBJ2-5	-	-	CASSQDQVSKGSETQYF	TGCGCCAGCAGCCAAGATCAGGTTAGCAAGGGGTCGGAGACCCAGTACTTC
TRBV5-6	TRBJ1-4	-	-	CASSPRDTTSFNEKLFF	TGTGCCAGCAGCCCCCGGGACACCACCTCGTTTAATGAAAAACTGTTTTTT
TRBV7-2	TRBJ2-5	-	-	CASSGGRVETQYF	TGTGCCAGCAGTGGCGGTCGAGTGGAGACCCAGTACTTC
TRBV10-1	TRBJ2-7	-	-	CASSESGVSGYEQYF	TGCGCCAGCAGTGAGTCGGGGGTCTCCGGCTACGAGCAGTACTTC